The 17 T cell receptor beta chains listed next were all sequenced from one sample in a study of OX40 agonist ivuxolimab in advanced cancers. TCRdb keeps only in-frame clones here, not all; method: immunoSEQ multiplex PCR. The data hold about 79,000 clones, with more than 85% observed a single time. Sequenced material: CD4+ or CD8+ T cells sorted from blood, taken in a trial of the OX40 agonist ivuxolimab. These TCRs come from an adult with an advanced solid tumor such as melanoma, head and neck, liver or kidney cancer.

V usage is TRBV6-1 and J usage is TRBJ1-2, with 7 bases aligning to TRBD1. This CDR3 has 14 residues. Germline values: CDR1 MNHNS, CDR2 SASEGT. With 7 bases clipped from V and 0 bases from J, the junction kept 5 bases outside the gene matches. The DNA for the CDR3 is TGTGCCAGCAAAGCCGGGACAGCTAACTATGGCTACACCTTC. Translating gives CASKAGTANYGYTF.

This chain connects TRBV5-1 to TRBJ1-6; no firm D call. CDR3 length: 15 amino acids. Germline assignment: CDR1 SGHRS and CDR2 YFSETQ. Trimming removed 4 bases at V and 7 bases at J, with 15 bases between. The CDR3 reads CASSLRAGDNSPLHF. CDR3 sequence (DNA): TGCGCCAGCAGCCTCCGGGCAGGAGACAATTCACCCCTCCACTTT.

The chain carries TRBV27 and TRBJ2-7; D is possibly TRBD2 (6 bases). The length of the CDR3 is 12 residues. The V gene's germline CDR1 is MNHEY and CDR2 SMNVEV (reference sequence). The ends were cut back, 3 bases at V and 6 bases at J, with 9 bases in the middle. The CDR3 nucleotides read TGTGCCAGCAGTTTTCAGGGAGGCGAGCAGTACTTC. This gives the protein CASSFQGGEQYF.

CDR3 in amino acids: CASGGTGANALNQPQHF. CDR3 DNA: TGTGCCAGCGGCGGGACAGGGGCCAACGCCCTCAATCAGCCCCAGCATTTT. This chain uses TRBV27 with TRBJ1-5; 10 bases line up with TRBD1. The J segment lost 3 bases and the V segment lost 8 bases, leaving 13 bases of the junction unmatched. Germline V gene sequence: CDR1 MNHEY, CDR2 SMNVEV (reference sequence). The CDR3 is 17 amino acids.

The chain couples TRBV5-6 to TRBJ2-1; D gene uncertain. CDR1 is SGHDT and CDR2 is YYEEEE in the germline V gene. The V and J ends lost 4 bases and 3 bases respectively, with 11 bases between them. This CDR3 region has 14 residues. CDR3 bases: TGTGCCAGCAGCAGGCCCTACGGCTACAATGAGCAGTTCTTC. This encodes CASSRPYGYNEQFF.

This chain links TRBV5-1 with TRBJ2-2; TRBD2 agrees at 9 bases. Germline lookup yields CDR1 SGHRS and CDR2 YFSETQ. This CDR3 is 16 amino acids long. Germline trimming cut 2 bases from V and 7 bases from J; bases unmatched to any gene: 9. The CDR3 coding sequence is TGCGCCAGCAGCTTAGGATTAGCGGGAGCGATCGGGGAGCTGTTTTTT. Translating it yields CASSLGLAGAIGELFF.

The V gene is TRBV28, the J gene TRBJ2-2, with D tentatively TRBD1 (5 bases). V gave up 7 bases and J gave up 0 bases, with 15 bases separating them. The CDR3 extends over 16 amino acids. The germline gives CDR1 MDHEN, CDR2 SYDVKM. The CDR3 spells CASTWRWGANTGELFF. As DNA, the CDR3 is TGTGCCAGCACCTGGCGTTGGGGCGCGAACACCGGGGAGCTGTTTTTT.

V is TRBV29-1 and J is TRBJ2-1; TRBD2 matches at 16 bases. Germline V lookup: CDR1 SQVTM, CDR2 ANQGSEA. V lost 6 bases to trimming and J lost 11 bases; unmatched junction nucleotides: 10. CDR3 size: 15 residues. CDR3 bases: TGCAGCGTGGGACTAGCGGGAGGGGCAACATTGAAGCAGTTCTTC. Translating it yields CSVGLAGGATLKQFF.

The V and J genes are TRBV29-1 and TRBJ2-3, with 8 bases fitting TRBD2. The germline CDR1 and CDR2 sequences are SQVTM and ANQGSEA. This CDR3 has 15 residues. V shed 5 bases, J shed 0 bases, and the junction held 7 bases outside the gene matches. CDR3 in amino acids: CSVRTSGQSTDTQYF. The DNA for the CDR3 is TGCAGCGTTAGAACTAGCGGACAGAGCACAGATACGCAGTATTTT.

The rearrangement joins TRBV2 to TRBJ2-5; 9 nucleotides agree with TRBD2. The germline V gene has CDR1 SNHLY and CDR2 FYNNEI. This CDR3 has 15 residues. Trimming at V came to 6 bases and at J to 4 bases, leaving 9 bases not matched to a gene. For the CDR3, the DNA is TGTGCCAGCAGGGAGCGGGAGGCTTTTGGAGAGACCCAGTACTTC. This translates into CASREREAFGETQYF.

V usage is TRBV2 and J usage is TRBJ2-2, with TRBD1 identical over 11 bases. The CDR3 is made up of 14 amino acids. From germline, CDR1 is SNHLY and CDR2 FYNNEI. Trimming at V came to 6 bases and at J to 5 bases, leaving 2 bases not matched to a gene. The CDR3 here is CASRDRGLTGELFF. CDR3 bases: TGTGCCAGCAGGGACAGGGGGCTTACCGGGGAGCTGTTTTTT.

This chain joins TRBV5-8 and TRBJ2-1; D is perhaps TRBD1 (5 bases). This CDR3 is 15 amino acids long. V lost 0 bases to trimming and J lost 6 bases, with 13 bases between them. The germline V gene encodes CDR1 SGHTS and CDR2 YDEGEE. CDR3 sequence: CASSLGLGATNEQFF. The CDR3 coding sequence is TGTGCCAGCAGCTTGGGCTTAGGGGCCACCAATGAGCAGTTCTTC.

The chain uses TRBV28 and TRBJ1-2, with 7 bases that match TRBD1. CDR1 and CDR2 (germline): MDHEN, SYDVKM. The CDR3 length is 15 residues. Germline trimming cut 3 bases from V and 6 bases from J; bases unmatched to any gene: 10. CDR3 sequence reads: CASSFQQGKTNGYTF. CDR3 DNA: TGTGCCAGCAGTTTCCAACAGGGGAAGACAAATGGCTACACCTTC.

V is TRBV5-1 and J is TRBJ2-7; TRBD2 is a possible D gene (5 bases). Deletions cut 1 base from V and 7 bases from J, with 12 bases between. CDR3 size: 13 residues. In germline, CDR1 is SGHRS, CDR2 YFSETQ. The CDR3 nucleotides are TGCGCCAGCAGCTTGCTAGGTGAGGGTGAGCAGTACTTC. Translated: CASSLLGEGEQYF. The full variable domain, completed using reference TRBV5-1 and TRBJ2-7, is KAGVTQTPRYLIKTRGQQVTLSCSPISGHRSVSWYQQTPGQGLQFLFEYFSETQRNKGNFPGRFSGRQFSNSRSEMNVSTLELGDSALYLCASSLLGEGEQYFGPGTRLTVT.

The CDR3, as DNA: TGCGCCAGCAGCCAAGGATCCCTAGCGGGAGTTTCAAGAGGAGAGACCCAGTACTTC. Its translation: CASSQGSLAGVSRGETQYF. The chain couples TRBV4-1 to TRBJ2-5, with 10 bases lining up with TRBD2. J lost 4 bases, V lost 1 base, and 15 bases had no gene match. Germline values: CDR1 MGHRA, CDR2 YSYEKL. CDR3 size: 19 residues.

CDR3 in amino acids: CASSFDRGRDNQPQHF. The CDR3, as DNA: TGTGCCAGCAGCTTCGACAGGGGAAGAGACAATCAGCCCCAGCATTTT. This rearrangement joins TRBV7-8 to TRBJ1-5; TRBD1 agrees at 8 bases. CDR3 length equals 16 residues. From germline, CDR1 is SGHVS and CDR2 FQNEAQ. The V and J ends lost 3 bases and 3 bases, in that order; junction bases with no gene match: 7.

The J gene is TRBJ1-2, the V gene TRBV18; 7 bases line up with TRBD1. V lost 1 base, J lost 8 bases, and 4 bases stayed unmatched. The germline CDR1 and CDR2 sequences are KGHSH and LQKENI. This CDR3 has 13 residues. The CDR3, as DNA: TGTGCCAGCTCACCACGACAGGGAGACGGCTACACCTTC. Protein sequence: CASSPRQGDGYTF. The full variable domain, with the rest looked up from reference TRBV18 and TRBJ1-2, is NAGVMQNPRHLVRRRGQEARLRCSPMKGHSHVYWYRQLPEEGLKFMVYLQKENIIDESGMPKERFSAEFPKEGPSILRIQQVVRGDSAAYFCASSPRQGDGYTFGSGTRLTVV.